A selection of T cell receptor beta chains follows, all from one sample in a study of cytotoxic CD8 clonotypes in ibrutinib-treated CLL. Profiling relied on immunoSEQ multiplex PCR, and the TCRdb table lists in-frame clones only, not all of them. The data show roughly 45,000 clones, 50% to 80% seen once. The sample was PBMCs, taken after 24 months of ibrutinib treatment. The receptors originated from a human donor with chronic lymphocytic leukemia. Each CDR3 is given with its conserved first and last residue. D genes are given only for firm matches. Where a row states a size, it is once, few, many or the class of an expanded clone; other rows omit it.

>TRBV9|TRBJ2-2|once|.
TGTGCCAGCAGCCGCAGGGGTTACGGGGAGCTGTTTTTT
CASSRRGYGELFF
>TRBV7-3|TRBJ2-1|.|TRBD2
TGTGCCAGCCAGGCGGGAGGGATAGAGAGTGAGCAGTTCTTC
CASQAGGIESEQFF
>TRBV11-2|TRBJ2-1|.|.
TGTGCCAGCAGCCCTCGGGACTTGTCCTACAATGAGCAGTTCTTC
CASSPRDLSYNEQFF
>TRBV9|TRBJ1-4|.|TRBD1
TGTGCCAGCAGCGCGGGGGGACAGGTTAATGAAAAACTGTTTTTT
CASSAGGQVNEKLFF
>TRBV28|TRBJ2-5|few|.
TGTGCCAGCAGTTTATTGGGGGGGCCTAGGACCCAGTACTTC
CASSLLGGPRTQYF
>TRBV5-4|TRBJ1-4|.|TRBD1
TGTGCCAGCAGCTTGGGACAGGGCTCAACTAATGAAAAACTGTTTTTT
CASSLGQGSTNEKLFF
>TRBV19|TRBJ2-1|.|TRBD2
TGTGCCAGTAGTATAGTCCGAGCGGGAAGCAATGAGCAGTTCTTC
CASSIVRAGSNEQFF
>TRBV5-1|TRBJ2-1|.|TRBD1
TGCGCCAGCAGCCCCAGAGGGGGGACAGGGGGTAATGAGCAGTTCTTC
CASSPRGGTGGNEQFF
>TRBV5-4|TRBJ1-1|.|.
TGTGCCAGCAGCTTGCTGGCGCAGCTGAACACTGAAGCTTTCTTT
CASSLLAQLNTEAFF
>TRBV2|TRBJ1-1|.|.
TGTGCCAGCAGGAGAATCACAGCGAACACTGAAGCTTTCTTT
CASRRITANTEAFF
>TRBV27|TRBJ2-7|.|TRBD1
TGTGCCAGCAGTTTATCGGCAGGGGGCATCGAGCAGTACTTC
CASSLSAGGIEQYF
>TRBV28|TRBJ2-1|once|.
TGTGCCAGCAGTTTATCGGCCGCCACGGATGAGCAGTTCTTC
CASSLSAATDEQFF
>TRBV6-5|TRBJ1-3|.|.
TGTGCCAGCTGGAGGGGAAACACCATATATTTT
CASWRGNTIYF
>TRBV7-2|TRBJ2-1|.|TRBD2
TGTGCCAGCAAAGTATCCGGGACTAGCGGATACAATGAGCAGTTCTTC
CASKVSGTSGYNEQFF
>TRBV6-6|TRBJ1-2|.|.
TGTGCCAGCAGTTACTCGCTAGGATGGGACGGCTACACCTTC
CASSYSLGWDGYTF
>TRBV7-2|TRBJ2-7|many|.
TGTGCCAGCAGCACAACAACAGGGAGCTCCTACGAGCAGTACTTC
CASSTTTGSSYEQYF
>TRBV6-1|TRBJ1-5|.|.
TGTGCCAGCAGTGAAGGATTGGATTTCAATCAGCCCCAGCATTTT
CASSEGLDFNQPQHF
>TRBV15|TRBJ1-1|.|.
TGTGCCACCAGCAGAGATAAAGGGACCGGGCCGTTGAACACTGAAGCTTTCTTT
CATSRDKGTGPLNTEAFF
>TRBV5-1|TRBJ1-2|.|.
TGCGCCAGCAGCTTGGTGGCGGGGATCCTCGGGGGCTACACCTTC
CASSLVAGILGGYTF
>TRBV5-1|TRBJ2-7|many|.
TGCGCCAGCAGCTTGGCCGACGCCTACGAGCAGTACTTC
CASSLADAYEQYF
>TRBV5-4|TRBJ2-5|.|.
TGTGCCAGCAGCTTGCCTGACAATATAGAGACCCAGTACTTC
CASSLPDNIETQYF
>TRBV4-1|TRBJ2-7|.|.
TGCGCCAGCAGCCAAGTTAGGGAACCCGGTGGGGAGCAGTACTTC
CASSQVREPGGEQYF
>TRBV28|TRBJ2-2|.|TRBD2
TGTGCCAGCAGCCGACTAGCGGGTGGCGCCGGGGAGCTGTTTTTT
CASSRLAGGAGELFF
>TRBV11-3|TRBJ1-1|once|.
TGTGCCAGCAGCCAGAGTGGGGGAATCACTGAAGCTTTCTTT
CASSQSGGITEAFF
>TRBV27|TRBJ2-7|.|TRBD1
TGTGCCAGCAGTTTTGGACAGGGCATTGACGAGCAGTACTTC
CASSFGQGIDEQYF
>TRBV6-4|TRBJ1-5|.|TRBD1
TGTGCCAGCAGGGTCGGGGAGACAGGGGATCAGCCCCAGCATTTT
CASRVGETGDQPQHF
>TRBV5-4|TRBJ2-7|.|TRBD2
TGTGCCAGCAGCTTGGCTAGCGGGAGGTTAATTTACGAGCAGTACTTC
CASSLASGRLIYEQYF
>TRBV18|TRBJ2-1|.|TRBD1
TGTGCCAGCTCACCACGGCAGGGGGCAAATCCCAGGAGCTCCTACAATGAGCAGTTCTTC
CASSPRQGANPRSSYNEQFF
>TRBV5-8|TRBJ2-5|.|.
TGTGCCAGCAGCTTGGGTGCAAAGTACCAAGAGACCCAGTACTTC
CASSLGAKYQETQYF
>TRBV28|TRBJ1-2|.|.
TGTGCCAGCAGTTTAATTGCCACCTATGGCTACACCTTC
CASSLIATYGYTF
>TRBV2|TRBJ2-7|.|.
TGTGCCAGCAGTCCGACAGGTGCCCCCTCCTACGAGCAGTACTTC
CASSPTGAPSYEQYF
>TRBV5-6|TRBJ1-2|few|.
TGTGCCAGCAAACCCCAGGATAACTATGGCTACACCTTC
CASKPQDNYGYTF
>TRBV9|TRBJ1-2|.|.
TGTGCCAGCACTGGAAACTATGGCTACACCTTC
CASTGNYGYTF
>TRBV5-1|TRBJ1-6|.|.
TGCGCCAGCAGCTGGAGGGGTTCCGCGGACTCCTATAATTCACCCCTCCACTTT
CASSWRGSADSYNSPLHF
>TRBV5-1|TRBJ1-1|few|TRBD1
TGCGCCAGCAGTTTGGGACAGGGAACGACTGAAGCTTTCTTT
CASSLGQGTTEAFF
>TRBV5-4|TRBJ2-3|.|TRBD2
TGTGCCAGCAGCTTGGGGGAACTAGCGGGCCAGTATTTT
CASSLGELAGQYF
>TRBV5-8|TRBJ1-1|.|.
TGTGCCAGCAGCCCAAACCCTTGGACTAAAGCAGCTGAAGCTTTCTTT
CASSPNPWTKAAEAFF
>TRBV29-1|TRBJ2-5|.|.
TGCAGCGTTGAAGCTATATCCCGGGGAGCTAGCCCAACAGAGACCCAGTACTTC
CSVEAISRGASPTETQYF
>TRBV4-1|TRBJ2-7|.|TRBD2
TGCGCCAGCAGCCAAGCGCAGACTAGCGGGAGGGCCTTAATGTACGAGCAGTACTTC
CASSQAQTSGRALMYEQYF
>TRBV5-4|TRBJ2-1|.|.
TGTGCCAGCAGCTTAAGTCGATTAGGGTACGGGGAGCAGTTCTTC
CASSLSRLGYGEQFF
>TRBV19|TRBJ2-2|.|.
TGTGCCAGCCTTCGGCGGGCCGGGGAGCTGTTTTTT
CASLRRAGELFF
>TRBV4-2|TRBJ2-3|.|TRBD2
TGTGCCAGCAGCCAAGATTGGGGGGGGGATACGCAGTATTTT
CASSQDWGGDTQYF
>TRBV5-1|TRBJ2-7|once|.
TGCGCCAGCAGCTCCATTTCCAAGGGTGGCGAGCAGTACTTC
CASSSISKGGEQYF
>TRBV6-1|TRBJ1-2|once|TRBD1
TGTGCCAGCAGTGAGCAGGGGGTAGATGGCTACACCTTC
CASSEQGVDGYTF
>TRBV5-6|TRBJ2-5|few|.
TGTGCCAGCAGCTTTGATAGCGGAACCTTCTGGGAGACCCAGTACTTC
CASSFDSGTFWETQYF
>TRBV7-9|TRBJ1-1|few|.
TGTGCCAGCAGCTTAGTACAGCACAACACTGAAGCTTTCTTT
CASSLVQHNTEAFF
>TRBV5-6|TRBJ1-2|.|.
TGTGCCAGCAGCTTTAGGGCAGGGCCTAACTATGGCTACACCTTC
CASSFRAGPNYGYTF
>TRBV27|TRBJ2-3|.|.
TGTGCCAGCAGTTTTATAGGGTCTACGCAGTATTTT
CASSFIGSTQYF
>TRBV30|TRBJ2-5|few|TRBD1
TGTGCCTGGACAGGGGGCTTCCAAGAGACCCAGTACTTC
CAWTGGFQETQYF
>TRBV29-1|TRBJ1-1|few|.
TGCAGCGTTGCAGGGTCGGGAAACACTGAAGCTTTCTTT
CSVAGSGNTEAFF
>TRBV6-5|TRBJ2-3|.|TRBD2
TGTGCCAGCAGCCACGGCGGGGGGGAGAATACGCAGTATTTT
CASSHGGGENTQYF
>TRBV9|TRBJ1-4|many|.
TGTGCCAGCAGCCGAGACAGGCCCAATGAAAAACTGTTTTTT
CASSRDRPNEKLFF
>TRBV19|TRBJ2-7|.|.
TGTGCCAGTAGTGTGCTACAGGATAGCTCCTACGAGCAGTACTTC
CASSVLQDSSYEQYF
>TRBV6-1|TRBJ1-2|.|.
TGTGCCAGCAGTGAAGGCGGCAACTATGGCTACACCTTC
CASSEGGNYGYTF
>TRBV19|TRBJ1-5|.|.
TGTGCCAGTCTTCACCGGGACAATAGCAATCAGCCCCAGCATTTT
CASLHRDNSNQPQHF